The 10 T cell receptor beta chains presented below share a single source sample, sequenced in a study of T cells in Graves' hyperthyroidism and ophthalmopathy. TCR beta CDR3 sequences were amplified from RNA transcripts. The TCR CDR3 first-round RT-PCR relied on the HTBI primer set. TCRdb re-analysed the multiplex PCR reads in MiXCR, keeping a single row per CDR3 protein. The sample has about 380,000 distinct CDR3 sequences; roughly 13% are singletons. The material sequenced was blood. These receptor sequences come from a man aged 25 to 40 with Graves' hyperthyroidism that later progressed to Graves' ophthalmopathy.

This clonotype was seen many times. V usage is TRBV18 and J usage is TRBJ1-1, with a possible D match to TRBD1 (6 bases). The germline V and J ends were trimmed by 3 bases and 3 bases, with 8 bases remaining between them. Germline V lookup: CDR1 KGHSH, CDR2 LQKENI. There are 13 residues in the CDR3. The CDR3 loop is CASSPPGDTEAFF. In nucleotides, the CDR3 is TGTGCCAGCTCACCTCCAGGGGACACTGAAGCTTTCTTT.

The rearrangement uses TRBV28 and TRBJ2-1; D remains ambiguous. V lost 5 bases, J lost 9 bases, and 8 bases lay in between. The CDR3 is 11 residues long. Germline V gene lookup returns CDR1 MDHEN and CDR2 SYDVKM. The CDR3 sequence is CASSPRGEQFF. The CDR3, as DNA: TGTGCCAGCAGTCCCCGAGGTGAGCAGTTCTTC.

There are many counts of this clonotype. The chain links TRBV20-1 to TRBJ2-1; TRBD1 matches 9 bases. Germline V gene lookup returns CDR1 DFQATT and CDR2 SNEGSKA (reference sequence). There are 15 residues in the CDR3. V lost 1 base to trimming and J lost 5 bases; unmatched junction nucleotides: 6. In DNA, the CDR3 is TGCAGTGCTAGAGCCCCCGGGACAGGGCACAATGAGCAGTTCTTC. Protein: CSARAPGTGHNEQFF.

This clonotype was counted ten times or more. The gene calls are TRBV13 and TRBJ2-7, with TRBD2 as a possible D gene (6 bases). The CDR3 covers 13 residues. Deletions cut 5 bases from V and 3 bases from J, with 11 bases between. Germline CDR1 and CDR2: PRHDT and FYEKMQ (reference sequence). In nucleotides, the CDR3 is TGTGCCAGCAGCCGCCTCGGGGGCTACGAGCAGTACTTC. Translating gives CASSRLGGYEQYF.

In this sample, this clonotype turned up many times. J is TRBJ2-1 and V is TRBV2; no clear D. The CDR3 has 12 amino acids. V lost 1 base and J 9 bases, leaving 7 bases between the germline ends. The germline CDR1 and CDR2 sequences are SNHLY and FYNNEI. For the CDR3, the DNA is TGTGCCAGCAGTGAAGTCGGGCGTGAGCAGTTCTTC. This encodes CASSEVGREQFF.

This clonotype occurred many times. J is TRBJ1-5 and V is TRBV28, with TRBD1 identical over 8 bases. The V segment lost 7 bases and the J segment 5 bases; nucleotides outside the gene matches: 10. The CDR3 consists of 15 residues. The V gene's germline CDR1 is MDHEN and CDR2 SYDVKM. The CDR3 DNA reads as TGTGCCAGCACTTGGACAGGGTCAGGTCATCAGCCCCAGCATTTT. Its protein product is CASTWTGSGHQPQHF.

This clonotype showed up many times. This chain uses TRBV20-1 with TRBJ1-3; a weak D match, TRBD1 (5 bases). The V and J ends lost 6 bases and 0 bases respectively, with 12 bases between them. The CDR3 is 14 amino acids. In germline, CDR1 is DFQATT, CDR2 SNEGSKA (reference sequence). The CDR3 sequence: CSASDRDSGNTIYF. The CDR3 nucleotides are TGCAGTGCCTCCGACAGAGACTCTGGAAACACCATATATTTT.

In its sample, this clonotype was seen a few times. The chain has TRBV19 and TRBJ1-1; 8 nucleotides align to TRBD1. The germline CDR1 and CDR2 sequences are LNHDA and SQIVND (reference sequence). V was pared by 3 bases and J by 5 bases, with 2 bases of the junction left unmatched. The CDR3 totals 13 residues. CDR3 loop: CASSIWTGTEAFF. DNA of the CDR3: TGTGCCAGTAGTATCTGGACAGGGACTGAAGCTTTCTTT.

This clonotype was counted ten times or more. The chain is built from TRBV20-1 and TRBJ1-5; TRBD1 agrees at 8 bases. Germline trimming cut 3 bases from V and 3 bases from J; bases unmatched to any gene: 7. The germline V gene encodes CDR1 DFQATT and CDR2 SNEGSKA (reference sequence). The CDR3 is 15 residues long. DNA of the CDR3: TGCAGTGCTAGTCGCCGGACAGGGTACAATCAGCCCCAGCATTTT. This codes for CSASRRTGYNQPQHF.

The CDR3 DNA follows: TGCAGTGCTAGAGATCTTGGGGGAGTTGCGGGGGGCTACACCTTC. Its translation: CSARDLGGVAGGYTF. This chain connects TRBV20-1 to TRBJ1-2; tentatively, D is TRBD1 (5 bases). V lost 0 bases, J lost 8 bases, and 19 bases lay in between. The CDR3 runs 15 residues. CDR1 and CDR2 from the germline V gene are DFQATT and SNEGSKA (reference sequence).